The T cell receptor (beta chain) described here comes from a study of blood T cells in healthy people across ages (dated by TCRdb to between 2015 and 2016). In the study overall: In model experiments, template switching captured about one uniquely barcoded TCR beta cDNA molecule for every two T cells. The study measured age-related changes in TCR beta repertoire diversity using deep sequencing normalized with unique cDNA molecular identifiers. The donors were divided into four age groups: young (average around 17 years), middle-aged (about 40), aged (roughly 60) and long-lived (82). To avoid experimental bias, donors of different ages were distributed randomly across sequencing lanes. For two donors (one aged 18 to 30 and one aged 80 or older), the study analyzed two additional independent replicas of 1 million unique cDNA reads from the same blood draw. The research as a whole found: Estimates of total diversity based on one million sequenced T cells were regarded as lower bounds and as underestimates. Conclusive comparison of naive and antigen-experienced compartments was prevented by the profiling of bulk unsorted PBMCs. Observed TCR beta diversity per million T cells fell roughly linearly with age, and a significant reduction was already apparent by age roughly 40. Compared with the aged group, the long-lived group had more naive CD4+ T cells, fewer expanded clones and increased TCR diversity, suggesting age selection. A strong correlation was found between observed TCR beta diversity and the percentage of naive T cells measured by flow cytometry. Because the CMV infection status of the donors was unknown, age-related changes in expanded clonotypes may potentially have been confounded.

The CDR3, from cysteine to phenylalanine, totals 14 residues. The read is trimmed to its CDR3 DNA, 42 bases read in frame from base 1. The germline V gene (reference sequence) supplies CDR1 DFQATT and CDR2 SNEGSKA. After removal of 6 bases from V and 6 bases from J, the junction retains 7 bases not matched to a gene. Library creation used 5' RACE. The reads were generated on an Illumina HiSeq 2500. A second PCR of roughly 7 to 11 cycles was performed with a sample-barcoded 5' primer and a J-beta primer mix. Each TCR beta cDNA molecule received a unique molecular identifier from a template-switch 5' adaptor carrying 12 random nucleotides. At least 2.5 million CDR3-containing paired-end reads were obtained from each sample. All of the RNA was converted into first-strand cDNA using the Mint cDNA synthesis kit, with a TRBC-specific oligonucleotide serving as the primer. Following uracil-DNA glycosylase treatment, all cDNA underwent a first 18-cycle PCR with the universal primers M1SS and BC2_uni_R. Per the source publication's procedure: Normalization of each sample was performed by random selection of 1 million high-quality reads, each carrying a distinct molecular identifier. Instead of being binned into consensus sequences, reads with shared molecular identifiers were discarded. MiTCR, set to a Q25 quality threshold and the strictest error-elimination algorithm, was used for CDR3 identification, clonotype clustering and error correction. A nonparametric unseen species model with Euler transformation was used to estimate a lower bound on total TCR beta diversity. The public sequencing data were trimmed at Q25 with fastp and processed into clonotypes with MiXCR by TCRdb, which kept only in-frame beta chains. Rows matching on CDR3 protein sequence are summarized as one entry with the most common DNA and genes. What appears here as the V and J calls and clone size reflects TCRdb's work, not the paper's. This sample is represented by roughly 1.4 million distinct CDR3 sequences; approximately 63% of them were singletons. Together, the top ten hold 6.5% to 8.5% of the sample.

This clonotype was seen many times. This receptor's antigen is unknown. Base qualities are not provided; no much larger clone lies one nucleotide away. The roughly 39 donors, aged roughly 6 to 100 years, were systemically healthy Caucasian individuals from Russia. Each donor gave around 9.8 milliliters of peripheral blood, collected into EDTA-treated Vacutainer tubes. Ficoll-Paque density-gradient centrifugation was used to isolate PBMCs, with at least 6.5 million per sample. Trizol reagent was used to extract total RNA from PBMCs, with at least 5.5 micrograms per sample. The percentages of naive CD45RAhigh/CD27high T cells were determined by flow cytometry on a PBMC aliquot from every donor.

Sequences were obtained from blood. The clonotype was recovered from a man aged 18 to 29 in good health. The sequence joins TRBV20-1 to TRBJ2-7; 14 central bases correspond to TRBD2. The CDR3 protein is CSAFGLAGGPEQYF. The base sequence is TGCAGTGCCTTTGGACTAGCGGGGGGTCCCGAGCAGTACTTC.